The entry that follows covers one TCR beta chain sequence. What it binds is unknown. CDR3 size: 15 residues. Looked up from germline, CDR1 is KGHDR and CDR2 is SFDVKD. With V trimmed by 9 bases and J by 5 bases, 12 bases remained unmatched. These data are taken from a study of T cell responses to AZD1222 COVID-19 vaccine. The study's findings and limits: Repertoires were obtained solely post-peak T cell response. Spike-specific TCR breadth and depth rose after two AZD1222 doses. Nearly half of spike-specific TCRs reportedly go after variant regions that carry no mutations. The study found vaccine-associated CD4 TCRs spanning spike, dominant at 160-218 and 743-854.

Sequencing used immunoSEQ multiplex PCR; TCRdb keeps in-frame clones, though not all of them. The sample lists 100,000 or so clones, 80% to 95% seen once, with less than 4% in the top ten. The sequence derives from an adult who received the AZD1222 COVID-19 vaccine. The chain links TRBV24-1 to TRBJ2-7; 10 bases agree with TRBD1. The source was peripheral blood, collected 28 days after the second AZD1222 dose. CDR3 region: CATDVSRDRGNEQYF. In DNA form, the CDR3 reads TGTGCCACCGATGTTAGCCGGGACAGGGGAAACGAGCAGTACTTC.